This T cell receptor beta chain is from a study of response to subunit inactivated influenza vaccine. This clonotype was seen many times. Its antigen is currently unknown. CDR1 and CDR2 from the germline V gene are ENHRY and SYGVKD. V was clipped by 4 bases and J by 4 bases, with 12 bases between them. This CDR3 spans 14 amino acids. General study findings and limits: That few new T cells are recruited by each seasonal influenza vaccination was the authors' suggestion.

TCRdb called the RT-PCR reads again in MiXCR, with one record for every CDR3 protein. The table has 590,000 or so distinct CDR3 sequences, 14% seen once; the top ten hold 7.5% to 9%. This clonotype was sampled from a man in his fifties or sixties who received an inactivated influenza vaccine. The specimen comprised PBMCs from blood, sampled approximately 15 days before vaccination. The rearrangement uses TRBV10-3 and TRBJ2-3; D ambiguous. The CDR3 coding sequence is TGTGCCATCAGTGGCCCAGTCCAGCCAGATACGCAGTATTTT. Amino acid sequence: CAISGPVQPDTQYF.